This T cell receptor (beta chain) is drawn from a study of blood T cell repertoires in COVID-19. Across the study: Some COVID-19 samples were acute and others convalescent; all came from the United States, Italy and Spain.

The CDR3 loop spans 15 amino acids. Unmatched junction bases numbered 3, after V lost 1 base and J lost 5 bases. CDR1 is SGHRS and CDR2 is YFSETQ in the germline V gene. How the authors handled the data: From reference gene primer amplification, estimates of nucleated cell counts were derived. Libraries were prepared by immunoSEQ multiplex PCR; TCRdb keeps only in-frame clonotypes and omits some of them. From that table come the V and J calls and clone size; the DNA was used to work out D and trimming. The data show some 200,000 clones, approximately 90% seen once. Material: peripheral blood. The source of this sequence is a man aged 50-60 years with acute or convalescent COVID-19. The genes are TRBV5-1 and TRBJ2-1; 10 nucleotides agree with TRBD2. CDR3 coding DNA: TGCGCCAGCAGCTTGCTAGCGGGGGTAGACAATGAGCAGTTCTTC. Its translation: CASSLLAGVDNEQFF.